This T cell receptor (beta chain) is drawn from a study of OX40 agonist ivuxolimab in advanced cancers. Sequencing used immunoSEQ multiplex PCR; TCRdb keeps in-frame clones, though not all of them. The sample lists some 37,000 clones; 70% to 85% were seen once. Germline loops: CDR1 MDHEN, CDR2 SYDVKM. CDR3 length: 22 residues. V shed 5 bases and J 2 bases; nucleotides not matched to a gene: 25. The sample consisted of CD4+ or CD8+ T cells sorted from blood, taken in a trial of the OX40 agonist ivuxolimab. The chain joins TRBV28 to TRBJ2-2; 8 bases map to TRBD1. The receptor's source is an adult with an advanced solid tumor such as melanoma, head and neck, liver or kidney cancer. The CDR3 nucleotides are TGTGCCAGCAGTCACACGAAAACGTCGGCTTGGACAGGGCCTCCCAACACCGGGGAGCTGTTTTTT. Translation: CASSHTKTSAWTGPPNTGELFF.